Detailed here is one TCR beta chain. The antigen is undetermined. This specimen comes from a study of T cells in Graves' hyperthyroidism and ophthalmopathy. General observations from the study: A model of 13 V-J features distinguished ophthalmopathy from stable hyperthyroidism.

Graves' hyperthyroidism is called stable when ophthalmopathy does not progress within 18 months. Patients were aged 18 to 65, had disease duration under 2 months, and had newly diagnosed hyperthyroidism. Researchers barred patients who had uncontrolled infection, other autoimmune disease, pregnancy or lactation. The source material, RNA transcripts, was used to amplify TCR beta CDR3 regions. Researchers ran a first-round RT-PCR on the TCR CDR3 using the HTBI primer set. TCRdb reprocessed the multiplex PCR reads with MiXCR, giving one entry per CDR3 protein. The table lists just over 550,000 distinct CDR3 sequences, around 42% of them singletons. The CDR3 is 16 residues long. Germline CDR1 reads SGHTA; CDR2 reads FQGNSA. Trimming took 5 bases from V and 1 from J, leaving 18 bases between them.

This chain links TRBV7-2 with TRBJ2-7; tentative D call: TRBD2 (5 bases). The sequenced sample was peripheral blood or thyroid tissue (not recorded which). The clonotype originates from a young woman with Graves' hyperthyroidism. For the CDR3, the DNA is TGTGCCAGCAGCCAAATCACGCGGGCCGGATCCTACGAGCAGTACTTC. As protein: CASSQITRAGSYEQYF.